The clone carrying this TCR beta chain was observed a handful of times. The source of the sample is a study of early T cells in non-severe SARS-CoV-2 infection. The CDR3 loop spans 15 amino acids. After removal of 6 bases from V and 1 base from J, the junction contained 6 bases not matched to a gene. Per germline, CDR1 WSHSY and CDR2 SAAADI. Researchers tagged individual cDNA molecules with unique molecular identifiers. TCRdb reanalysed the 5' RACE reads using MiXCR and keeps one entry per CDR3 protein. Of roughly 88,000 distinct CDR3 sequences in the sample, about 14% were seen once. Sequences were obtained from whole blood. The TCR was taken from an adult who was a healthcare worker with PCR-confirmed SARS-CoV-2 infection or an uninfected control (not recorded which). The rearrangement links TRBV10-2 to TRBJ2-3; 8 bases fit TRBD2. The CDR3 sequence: CASRDLLAGTDTQYF. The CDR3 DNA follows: TGCGCCAGCAGAGATCTACTAGCGGGCACAGATACGCAGTATTTT.